This TCR beta chain is drawn from a study of cytomegalovirus exposure and HLA in healthy donors. Study in general: Most donors, more than 80% of approximately 400 genotyped, fell in the Caucasian-associated ancestry cluster. Points from the study as a whole: The study carried out a later analysis of TCR beta sequences. It associated under 20,000 of them with specific HLA alleles at a false discovery rate of 0.05. Most subjects had HLA-A and HLA-B alleles reportedly predicted accurately by TCR beta sequences.

The V gene lost 4 bases and the J gene lost 2 bases, with 11 bases spanning the gap. The CDR3 is made up of 14 amino acids. Germline V gene lookup returns CDR1 LGHNA and CDR2 YNFKEQ. The primer mix had 60 Vbeta and 13 Jbeta primers. Assay used: immunoSEQ multiplex PCR; TCRdb lists only in-frame clones, some missing. The sample contains about 130,000 clones, 80% of which appear only once. Regarding this clone: Its specificity is unknown.

This rearrangement joins TRBV4-2 to TRBJ1-1; possibly TRBD1 for D (6 bases). The sample taken for sequencing was PBMCs. This TCR came from a male donor in good health and CMV-seronegative. CDR3 DNA sequence: TGTGCCAGCAGCCCCAGGGGCACTAACACTGAAGCTTTCTTT. Its protein is CASSPRGTNTEAFF.